The 19 T cell receptor beta chains presented below share a single source sample, sequenced in a study of blood T cell repertoires in COVID-19. This table comes from immunoSEQ multiplex PCR, and its TCRdb copy is limited to in-frame clones, with some not included. The sample lists 120,000 or so clones, about nine tenths occurring once. Sequenced material: peripheral blood. Receptors were obtained from a man between 40 and 49 years old with acute or convalescent COVID-19.

The chain combines TRBV7-3 with TRBJ1-6; 7 bases are shared with TRBD1. This CDR3 contains 13 residues. Germline-derived CDR1 and CDR2 are SGHTA and FQGTGA. Trimming at V came to 9 bases and at J to 7 bases, leaving 6 bases not matched to a gene. CDR3 in amino acids: CASRQGENSPLHF. CDR3 coding DNA: TGTGCCAGTAGGCAGGGGGAAAATTCACCCCTCCACTTT.

The chain has TRBV24-1 and TRBJ1-5; D gene unclear. V was cut by 3 bases and J by 0 bases, with 2 bases left in between. This CDR3 is 13 amino acids long. Looked up from germline, CDR1 is KGHDR and CDR2 is SFDVKD. The CDR3 region has the DNA TGTGCCACCAGTGATCGTAGCAATCAGCCCCAGCATTTT. It is translated as CATSDRSNQPQHF.

For the CDR3, the DNA is TGTGCCAGCAGCTTAAATACAGGCGGGAACACTGAAGCTTTCTTT. This sequence encodes CASSLNTGGNTEAFF. The gene calls are TRBV11-3 and TRBJ1-1, with D possibly being TRBD1 (5 bases). V was trimmed by 2 bases and J by 1 base, leaving 11 bases between them. This CDR3 is 15 amino acids long. Germline loops: CDR1 SGHNT, CDR2 YENEEA.

The genes are TRBV27 and TRBJ1-1; D ambiguous. Trimming removed 2 bases at V and 2 bases at J, with 6 bases between. Germline assignment: CDR1 MNHEY and CDR2 SMNVEV (reference sequence). The CDR3 has 13 amino acids. Here the CDR3 reads CASSLTVNTEAFF. As DNA, the CDR3 is TGTGCCAGCAGTTTAACGGTCAACACTGAAGCTTTCTTT.

This clone was seen more than once but under ten times. The DNA for the CDR3 is TGTGCCAGCAGCCAAGAGGTTATAGCGGGATTCAATGAGCAGTTCTTC. Its protein product is CASSQEVIAGFNEQFF. This rearrangement joins TRBV14 to TRBJ2-1, with 8 nucleotides matching TRBD2. This CDR3 spans 16 amino acids. V lost 0 bases, J lost 6 bases, and 7 bases stayed unmatched. Germline loops: CDR1 SGHDN, CDR2 FVKESK.

This clone has only a few counts. The V gene is TRBV2, the J gene TRBJ1-6; 9 nucleotides match TRBD1. J was trimmed by 6 bases and V by 4 bases; bases with no gene match: 4. Germline lookup yields CDR1 SNHLY and CDR2 FYNNEI. CDR3 length: 15 residues. CDR3 protein: CASSVLTGGNSPLHF. As DNA, the CDR3 is TGTGCCAGCAGTGTTTTGACAGGGGGTAATTCACCCCTCCACTTT.

The chain employs TRBV24-1 and TRBJ1-2, with TRBD1 identical over 10 bases. Trimming removed 3 bases from V and 7 bases from J; junction bases left unmatched: 7. The CDR3 covers 15 residues. Germline V gene data show CDR1 as KGHDR and CDR2 as SFDVKD. CDR3 nucleotide sequence: TGTGCCACCAGTGATCGGTCCGGGACAGGGGTTGGCTACACCTTC. Protein: CATSDRSGTGVGYTF.

This chain uses TRBV23-1 with TRBJ1-1, with 9 bases identical to TRBD1. TRBV23-1 is flagged as an ORF with uncertain function. V trimming: 7 bases; J trimming: 0 bases; junction bases outside the gene matches: 18. This CDR3 spans 19 amino acids. CDR3 bases: TGCGCCAGCAACCGGACAGGGGTCTCATCGGTTACCATGAACACTGAAGCTTTCTTT. Translating gives CASNRTGVSSVTMNTEAFF.

The chain carries TRBV2 and TRBJ1-1; TRBD1 matches at 7 bases. The CDR3 has 15 amino acids. Germline trimming cut 8 bases from V and 3 bases from J; bases unmatched to any gene: 12. Looked up from germline, CDR1 is SNHLY and CDR2 is FYNNEI. The CDR3 coding sequence is TGTGCCAGCCGGCCAAGGGGGCGCCGAGACACTGAAGCTTTCTTT. Amino acids: CASRPRGRRDTEAFF.

The rearrangement links TRBV5-1 to TRBJ1-6, with 10 bases identical to TRBD1. Germline CDR1 and CDR2: SGHRS and YFSETQ. The CDR3 has 17 amino acids. Losses at the gene ends were 0 bases for V and 5 bases for J; bases not matched to a gene: 5. CDR3 in amino acids: CASSLEGQGRNNSPLHF. DNA of the CDR3: TGCGCCAGCAGCTTGGAGGGACAGGGGAGAAATAATTCACCCCTCCACTTT.

The chain carries TRBV19 and TRBJ1-5; the match to TRBD1 covers 7 bases. V lost 3 bases and J lost 4; bases outside the gene matches: 6. Germline CDR1 and CDR2: LNHDA and SQIVND (reference sequence). CDR3 size: 15 residues. The CDR3 nucleotides are TGTGCCAGTAGTATCCGGGACAGCCCAAATCAGCCCCAGCATTTT. It is translated as CASSIRDSPNQPQHF.

This clone showed up just once. The genes are TRBV11-3 and TRBJ2-3; 9 nucleotides agree with TRBD1. The CDR3 runs 15 residues. With V trimmed by 1 base and J by 5 bases, 4 bases remained unmatched. Germline V CDR1 and CDR2: SGHNT, YENEEA. Written as DNA, the CDR3 is TGTGCCAGCAGCTTAGCAACAGGGGGCAGAGATACGCAGTATTTT. Amino acids: CASSLATGGRDTQYF.

The chain carries TRBV9 and TRBJ1-3; D is ambiguous. V was clipped by 7 bases and J by 0 bases, with 5 bases between them. This CDR3 is 12 amino acids long. The germline V gene has CDR1 SGDLS and CDR2 YYNGEE. The CDR3 region is CASASSGNTIYF. Written as DNA, the CDR3 is TGTGCCAGCGCTAGCTCTGGAAACACCATATATTTT.

The gene calls are TRBV4-3 and TRBJ1-2; D is possibly TRBD1 (6 bases). In germline, CDR1 is LGHNA, CDR2 YSLEER. Trimming stripped 4 bases from V and 0 bases from J, with 9 bases between. The CDR3 length is 14 residues. The CDR3 loop is CASSLQGANYGYTF. The CDR3 bases are TGCGCCAGCAGCCTACAGGGAGCTAACTATGGCTACACCTTC.

The rearrangement links TRBV12-5 to TRBJ2-2; possible D gene TRBD2, 5 bases. This CDR3 contains 14 residues. Between the trimmed V and J ends, which lost 0 bases and 5 bases, there was a span of 7 bases. Germline assignment: CDR1 LGHNT and CDR2 FRNRAP. The CDR3 loop reads CASGLVRVTGELFF. CDR3 coding DNA: TGTGCTAGTGGTTTGGTGAGGGTTACCGGGGAGCTGTTTTTT.

V is TRBV4-1 and J is TRBJ1-6; 9 bases are a match to TRBD1. V trimming: 3 bases; J trimming: 0 bases; junction bases outside the gene matches: 6. CDR3 length equals 18 residues. CDR1 MGHRA and CDR2 YSYEKL come from the germline V gene. The CDR3 protein is CASSHQDRGSSYNSPLHF. DNA of the CDR3: TGCGCCAGCAGCCATCAGGACAGGGGAAGCTCCTATAATTCACCCCTCCACTTT.

In its sample, this clone was seen once. The V gene is TRBV15, the J gene TRBJ1-3, with TRBD1 as a possible D gene (5 bases). Germline CDR1 and CDR2: LNHNV and YYDKDF (reference sequence). The CDR3 spans 13 residues. V lost 4 bases and J 3 bases, leaving 7 bases between the germline ends. The CDR3 spells CATSTGDGNTIYF. The CDR3, as DNA: TGTGCCACCAGCACGGGGGATGGAAACACCATATATTTT. The variable domain in full, with the rest retrieved from reference TRBV15 and TRBJ1-3, is DAMVIQNPRYQVTQFGKPVTLSCSQTLNHNVMYWYQQKSSQAPKLLFHYYDKDFNNEADTPDNFQSRRPNTSFCFLDIRSPGLGDTAMYLCATSTGDGNTIYFGEGSWLTVV.

The chain links TRBV3-1 (or the pseudogene TRBV3-2) to TRBJ1-6; possible D gene TRBD1, 5 bases. Germline V gene data show CDR1 as LGHDT and CDR2 as YNNKEL (reference sequence). V lost 0 bases to trimming and J lost 9 bases, with 6 bases between them. The CDR3 runs to 13 residues. The DNA for the CDR3 is TGTGCCAGCAGCCAAGACAGGGTTTCACCCCTCCACTTT. Protein product: CASSQDRVSPLHF.

This clone was counted between two and nine times. The chain recombines TRBV5-8 with TRBJ1-2, with TRBD1 matching over 8 bases. Trimming cost V 7 bases and J 2 bases; bases outside gene matches: 4. This CDR3 region has 13 residues. Germline V gene data show CDR1 as SGHTS and CDR2 as YDEGEE. DNA of the CDR3: TGTGCCAGCGTTCGGACAGGGAACTATGGCTACACCTTC. The encoded protein is CASVRTGNYGYTF.